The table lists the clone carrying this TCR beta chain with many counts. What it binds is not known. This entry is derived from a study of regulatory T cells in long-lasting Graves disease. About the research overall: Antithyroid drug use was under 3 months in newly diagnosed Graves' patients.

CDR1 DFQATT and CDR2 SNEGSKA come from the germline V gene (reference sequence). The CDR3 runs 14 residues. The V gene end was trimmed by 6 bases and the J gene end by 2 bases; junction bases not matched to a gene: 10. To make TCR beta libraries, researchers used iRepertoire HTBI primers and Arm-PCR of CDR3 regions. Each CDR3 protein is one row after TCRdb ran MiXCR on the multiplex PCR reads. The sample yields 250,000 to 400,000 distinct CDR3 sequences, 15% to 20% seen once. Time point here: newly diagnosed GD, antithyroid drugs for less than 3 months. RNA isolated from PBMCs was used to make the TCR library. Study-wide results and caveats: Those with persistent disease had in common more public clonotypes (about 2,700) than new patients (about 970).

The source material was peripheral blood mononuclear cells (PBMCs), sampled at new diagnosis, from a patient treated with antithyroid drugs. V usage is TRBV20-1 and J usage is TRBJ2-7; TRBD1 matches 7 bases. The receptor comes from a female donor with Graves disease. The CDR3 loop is CSAPSGTVPYEQYF. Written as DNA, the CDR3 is TGCAGTGCCCCTTCCGGGACAGTCCCCTACGAGCAGTACTTC.